The rows below give T cell receptor beta chains drawn from one sample of a study of blood T cells in healthy people across ages. One entry per CDR3 protein, called by TCRdb with MiXCR from the 5' RACE reads. The top ten clones hold about 11% of a sample with fewer than 2,000,000 distinct CDR3 sequences, around 36% of them seen once. Source material: blood. The receptors here all came from a woman between 25 and 40 years old in good health. CDR3s include the opening cysteine and the closing phenylalanine or tryptophan. A clone size is listed for some rows: how often the clone was seen (once, few, many), or a class if it is expanded.

j_call v_call clone_size cdr3_aa
TRBJ1-1 TRBV11-2 - CASSLAALRQSFF
TRBJ2-3 TRBV27 - CASRPNSGSGNTQYF
TRBJ2-1 TRBV9 - CASSPTSGTSPHNEQFF
TRBJ2-3 TRBV27 few CASSPPDSHRRRDTQYF
TRBJ2-2 TRBV12-3/TRBV12-4 few CASSELAGNTGELFF
TRBJ2-1 TRBV6-2/TRBV6-3 few CASSYPISGRAKDEQFF
TRBJ1-1 TRBV24-1 - CATRKQGGENTEAFF
TRBJ2-1 TRBV12-3/TRBV12-4 few CASSPTGYEQFF
- TRBV7-8 - CASSLELAGLPGETQYF
TRBJ2-3 TRBV15 - CATSSRGSGGLTSDTQYF
TRBJ2-5 TRBV27 - CASSWGTGFKETQYF
TRBJ1-2 TRBV7-3 - CASSFPEGVGYTF
TRBJ1-1 TRBV6-1 - CASSESFRTGNTEAFF
TRBJ1-2 TRBV7-2 few CASSPRDSFNGYTF
TRBJ2-7 TRBV5-6 - CASSLDFPSYEQYF
TRBJ2-1 TRBV5-1 - CASSPWGGYNEQFF
TRBJ2-3 TRBV4-1 - CASSQDLGGLTDTQYF
TRBJ2-1 TRBV2 - CASRVDRGEQFF
TRBJ2-3 TRBV4-1 many CASSLLLTGESPQYF
TRBJ1-4 TRBV20-1 - CSATPGTGREKLFF
TRBJ2-1 TRBV29-1 many CSVVGTSELGNEQFF
TRBJ2-7 TRBV29-1 many CSVVTSGTYEQYF
TRBJ2-3 TRBV27 - CASSPPGVSNTDTQYF
TRBJ2-7 TRBV12-3/TRBV12-4 - CASSRTGLAGVTARSEQYF
TRBJ2-5 TRBV9 few CASSPTWRPISETQYF
TRBJ2-3 TRBV5-1 - CASSLIVRLQYF
TRBJ1-1 TRBV30 - CAWSGSATEAFF
TRBJ2-5 TRBV5-1 few CASSSQGQPQETQYF
TRBJ1-4 TRBV4-1 - CASSQDVRGSREKLFF
TRBJ2-5 TRBV20-1 - CSAIDRGRETQYF
TRBJ2-4 TRBV28 - CASSLRAVGGTQNIQYF
TRBJ1-1 TRBV4-1 - CTSSQDHLYTEAFF
TRBJ2-3 TRBV25-1 - CASSGEATDTQYF
TRBJ2-1 TRBV6-1 - CASTLFYGRDSYNEQFF
TRBJ2-1 TRBV7-2 - CASSLRDRAINERFF
TRBJ1-2 TRBV30 - CAWSPPGQGVIGYTF
TRBJ2-7 TRBV20-1 few CSARSDPTGGGYEQYF
TRBJ1-5 TRBV28 - CASIVQGAGQSQHF
TRBJ1-2 TRBV28 many CASLPSQGRFIGYTF
TRBJ1-2 TRBV6-2/TRBV6-3 - CASSTNRQGYYGYTF
TRBJ2-5 TRBV7-2 - CASSLASGRPRLETQYF
TRBJ2-1 TRBV7-2 - CASGSAGGGYNEQFF
TRBJ2-1 TRBV20-1 few CSANTGLAGGSSYNEQFF
TRBJ1-1 TRBV5-1 - CASSLELGKRGSEAFF
TRBJ2-1 TRBV20-1 - CSAAGYYNEQFF
TRBJ2-1 TRBV24-1 - CATSPTFGTSGYNEQFF
TRBJ1-2 TRBV20-1 few CSAGTSPGYTF
TRBJ1-5 TRBV28 - CASSFSTTDNQPQHF